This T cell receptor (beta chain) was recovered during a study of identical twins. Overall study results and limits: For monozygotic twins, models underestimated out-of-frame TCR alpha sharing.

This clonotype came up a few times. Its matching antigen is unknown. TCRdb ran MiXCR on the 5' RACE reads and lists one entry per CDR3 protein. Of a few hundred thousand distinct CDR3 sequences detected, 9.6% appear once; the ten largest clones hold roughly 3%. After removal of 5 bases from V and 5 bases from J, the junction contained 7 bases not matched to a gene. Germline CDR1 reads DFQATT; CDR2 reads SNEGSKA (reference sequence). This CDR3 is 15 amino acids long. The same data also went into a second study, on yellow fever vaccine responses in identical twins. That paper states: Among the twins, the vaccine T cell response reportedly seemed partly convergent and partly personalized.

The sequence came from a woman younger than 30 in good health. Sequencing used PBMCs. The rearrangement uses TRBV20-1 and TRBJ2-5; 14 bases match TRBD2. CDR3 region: CSALGLAGVPETQYF. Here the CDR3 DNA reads TGCAGTGCTTTGGGACTAGCGGGAGTCCCCGAGACCCAGTACTTC.